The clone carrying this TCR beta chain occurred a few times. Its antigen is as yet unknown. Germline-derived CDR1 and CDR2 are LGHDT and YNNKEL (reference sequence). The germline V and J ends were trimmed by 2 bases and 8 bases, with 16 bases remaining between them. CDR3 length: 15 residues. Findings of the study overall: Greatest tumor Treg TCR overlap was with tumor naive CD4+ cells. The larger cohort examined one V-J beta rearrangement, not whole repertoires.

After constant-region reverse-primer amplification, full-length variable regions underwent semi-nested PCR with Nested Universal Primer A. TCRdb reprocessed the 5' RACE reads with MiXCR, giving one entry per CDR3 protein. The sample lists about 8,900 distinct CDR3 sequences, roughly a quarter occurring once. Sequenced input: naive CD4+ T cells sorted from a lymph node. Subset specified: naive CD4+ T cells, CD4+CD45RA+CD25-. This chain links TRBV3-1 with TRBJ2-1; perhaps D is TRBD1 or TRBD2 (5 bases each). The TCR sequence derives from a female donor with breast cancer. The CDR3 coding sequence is TGTGCCAGCAGCCAATCCAGCGGTACAGGCTATGAGCAGTTCTTC. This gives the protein CASSQSSGTGYEQFF.